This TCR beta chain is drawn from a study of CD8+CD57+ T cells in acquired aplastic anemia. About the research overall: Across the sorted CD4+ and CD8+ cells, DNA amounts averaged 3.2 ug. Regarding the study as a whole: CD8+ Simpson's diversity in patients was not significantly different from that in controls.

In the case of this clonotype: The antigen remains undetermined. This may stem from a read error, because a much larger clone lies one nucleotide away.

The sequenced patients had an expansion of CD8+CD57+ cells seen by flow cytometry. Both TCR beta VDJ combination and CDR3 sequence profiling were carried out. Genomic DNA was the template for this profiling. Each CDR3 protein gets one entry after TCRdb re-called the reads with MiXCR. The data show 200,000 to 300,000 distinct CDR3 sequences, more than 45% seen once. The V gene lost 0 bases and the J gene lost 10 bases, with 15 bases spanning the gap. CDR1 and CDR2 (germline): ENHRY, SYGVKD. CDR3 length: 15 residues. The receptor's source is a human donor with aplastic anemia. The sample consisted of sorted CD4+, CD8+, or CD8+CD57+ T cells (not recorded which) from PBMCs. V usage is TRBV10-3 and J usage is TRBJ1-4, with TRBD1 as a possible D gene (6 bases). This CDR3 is CAISESAGVPGKLFF. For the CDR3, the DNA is TGTGCCATCAGTGAGTCGGCAGGGGTGCCTGGAAAACTGTTTTTT.